This TCR beta chain is from a study of patients and donors after allogeneic stem cell transplantation. TCRdb called the RT-PCR reads again in MiXCR, with one record for every CDR3 protein. The sample lists fewer than 75,000 distinct CDR3 sequences, roughly 14% seen once, with less than 35% in the top ten. This CDR3 is built from 16 residues. Germline CDR1 and CDR2: SGHAT and FQNNGV. V lost 5 bases and J lost 4; bases outside the gene matches: 11. Sequenced: blood, either unsorted or a sorted T cell fraction (not recorded which). This TCR was recovered from a human donor who was either an allogeneic HSCT recipient or a stem cell or donor lymphocyte infusion donor (not recorded which). It is not recorded whose cells these are; they may come from a transplant donor. The chain carries TRBV11-2 and TRBJ1-1, with TRBD1 matching 9 bases. The CDR3 nucleotides are TGTGCCAGCAGCGGAGGGACAGGGTTGTTCGGCACTGAAGCTTTCTTT. This gives the protein CASSGGTGLFGTEAFF.